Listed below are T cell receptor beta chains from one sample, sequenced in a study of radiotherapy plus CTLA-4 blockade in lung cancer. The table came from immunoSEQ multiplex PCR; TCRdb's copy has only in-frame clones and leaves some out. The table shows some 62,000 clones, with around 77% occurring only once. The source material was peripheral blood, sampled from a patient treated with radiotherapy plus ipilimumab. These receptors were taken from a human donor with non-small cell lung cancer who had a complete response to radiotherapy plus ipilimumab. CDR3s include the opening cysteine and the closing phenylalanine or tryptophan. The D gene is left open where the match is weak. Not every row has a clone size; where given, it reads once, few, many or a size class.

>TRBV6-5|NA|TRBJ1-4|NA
TGTGCCAGCATGTTTAGGGGGAATGAAAAACTGTTTTTT
CASMFRGNEKLFF
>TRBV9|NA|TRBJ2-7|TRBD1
TGTGCCAGCAGCGTAGACGGGACAGCCTCCTACGAGCAGTACTTC
CASSVDGTASYEQYF
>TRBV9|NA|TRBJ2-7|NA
TGTGCCAGCAGCGTAGGAGACAGAATGAGGTACGAGCAGTACTTC
CASSVGDRMRYEQYF
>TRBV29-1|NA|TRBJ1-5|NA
TGCAGCGTTGAAGATCAGGACAACACGGGGCAGCCCCAGCATTTT
CSVEDQDNTGQPQHF
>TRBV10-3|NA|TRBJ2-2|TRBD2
TGTGCCATCAGTGAGTCGGCTAGCGGGACGACAAACACCGGGGAGCTGTTTTTT
CAISESASGTTNTGELFF
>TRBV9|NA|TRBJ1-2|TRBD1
TGTGCCAGCAGCCCGACAGGGGGAGATGGCTACACCTTC
CASSPTGGDGYTF
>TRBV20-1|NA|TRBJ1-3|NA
TGCAGTGCGGGGTACGGAAACACCATATATTTT
CSAGYGNTIYF
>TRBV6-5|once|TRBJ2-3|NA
TGTGCCAGCAGTTACTCGAAGGGGAGTGCAGATACGCAGTATTTT
CASSYSKGSADTQYF
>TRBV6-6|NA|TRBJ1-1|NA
TGTGCCAGCAGCCAGTGGGGAAACACTGAAGCTTTCTTT
CASSQWGNTEAFF
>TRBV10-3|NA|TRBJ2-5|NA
TGTGATCACGGCCCCTTTGCCGAGACCCAGTACTTC
CDHGPFAETQYF
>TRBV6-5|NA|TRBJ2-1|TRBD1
TGTGCCAGCAGTTTCGACAGGGTCTCCTACAATGAGCAGTTCTTC
CASSFDRVSYNEQFF
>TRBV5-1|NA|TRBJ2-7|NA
TGCGCCAGCACCGCCACAGGGTTGGGGGTCGCCTACGAGCAGTACTTC
CASTATGLGVAYEQYF
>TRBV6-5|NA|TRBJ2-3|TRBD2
TGTGCCAGCAGTTACGCGACTAGCGGGCGGGATACGCAGTATTTT
CASSYATSGRDTQYF
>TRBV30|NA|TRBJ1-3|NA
TGTGCCTGGAATCGCCCTACGGGGGGAATGGGAAACACCATATATTTT
CAWNRPTGGMGNTIYF